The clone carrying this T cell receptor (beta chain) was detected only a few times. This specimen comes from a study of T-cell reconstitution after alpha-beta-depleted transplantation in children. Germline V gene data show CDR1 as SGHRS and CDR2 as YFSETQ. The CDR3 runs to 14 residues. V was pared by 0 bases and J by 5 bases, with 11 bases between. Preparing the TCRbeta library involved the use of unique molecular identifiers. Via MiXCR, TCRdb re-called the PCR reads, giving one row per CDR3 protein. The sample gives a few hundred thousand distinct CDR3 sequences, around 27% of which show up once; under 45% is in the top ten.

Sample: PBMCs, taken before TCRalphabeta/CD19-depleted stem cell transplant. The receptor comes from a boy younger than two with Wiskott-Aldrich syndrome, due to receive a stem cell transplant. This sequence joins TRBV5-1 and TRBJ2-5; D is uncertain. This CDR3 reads CASSLEVGEETQYF. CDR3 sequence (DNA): TGCGCCAGCAGCTTGGAGGTCGGAGAGGAGACCCAGTACTTC.